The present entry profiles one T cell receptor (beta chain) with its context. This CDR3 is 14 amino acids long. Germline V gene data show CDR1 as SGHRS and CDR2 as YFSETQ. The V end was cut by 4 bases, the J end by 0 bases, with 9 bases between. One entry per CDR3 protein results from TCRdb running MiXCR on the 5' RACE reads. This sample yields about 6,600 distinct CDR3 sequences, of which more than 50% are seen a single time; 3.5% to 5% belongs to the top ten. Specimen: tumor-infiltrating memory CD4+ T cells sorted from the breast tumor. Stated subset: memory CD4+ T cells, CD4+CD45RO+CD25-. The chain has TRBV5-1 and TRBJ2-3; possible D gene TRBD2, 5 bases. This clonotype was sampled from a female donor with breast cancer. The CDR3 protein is CASSLGLSTDTQYF. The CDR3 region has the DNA TGCGCCAGCAGCCTCGGACTCAGCACAGATACGCAGTATTTT.